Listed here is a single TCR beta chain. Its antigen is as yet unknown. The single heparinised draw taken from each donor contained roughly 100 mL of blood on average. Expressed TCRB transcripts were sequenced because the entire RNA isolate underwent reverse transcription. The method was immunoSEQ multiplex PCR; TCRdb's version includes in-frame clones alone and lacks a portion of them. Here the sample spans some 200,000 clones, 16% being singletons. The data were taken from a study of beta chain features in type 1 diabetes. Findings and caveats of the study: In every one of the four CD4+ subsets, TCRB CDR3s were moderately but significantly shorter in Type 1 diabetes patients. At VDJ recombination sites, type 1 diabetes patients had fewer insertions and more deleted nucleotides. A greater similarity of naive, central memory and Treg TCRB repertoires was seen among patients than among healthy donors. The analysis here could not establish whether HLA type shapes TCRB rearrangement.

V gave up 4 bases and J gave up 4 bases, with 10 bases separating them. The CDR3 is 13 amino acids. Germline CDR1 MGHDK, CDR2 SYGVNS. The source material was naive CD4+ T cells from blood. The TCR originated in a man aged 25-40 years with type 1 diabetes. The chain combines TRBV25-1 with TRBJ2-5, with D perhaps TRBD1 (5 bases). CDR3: CASSVFRGETQYF. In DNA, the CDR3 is TGTGCCAGCAGTGTGTTTAGGGGAGAGACCCAGTACTTC. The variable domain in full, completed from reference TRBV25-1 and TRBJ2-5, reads EADIYQTPRYLVIGTGKKITLECSQTMGHDKMYWYQQDPGMELHLIHYSYGVNSTEKGDLSSESTVSRIRTEHFPLTLESARPSHTSQYLCASSVFRGETQYFGPGTRLLVL.